This TCR beta chain was captured by sequencing in a study of T cells after yellow fever vaccination. Overall study findings and caveats: A secondary response was less intense yet reached its peak sooner, at day 5 versus 15. There was a small share of clonotypes that showed up in both the CD4 and CD8 compartments. Repertoires obtained by FACS sorting could include abundant clonotypes that entered as contaminants from the bulk population.

CDR3 size: 11 residues. The trim removed 7 bases at V and 4 bases at J, leaving 1 base unmatched. CDR1 and CDR2 from the germline V gene are MNHGY and SAAAGT. Comments on this clonotype: Antigen specificity is unknown.

TCRdb analysed the 5' RACE reads with MiXCR anew, one entry per CDR3 protein. The sample shows roughly 340,000 distinct CDR3 sequences, 8.7% of them seen only once. This receptor was taken from a man aged 18 to 30 who received the YFV17D yellow fever vaccine. This specimen consisted of PBMCs, obtained on the day of the first yellow fever vaccination. The gene calls are TRBV6-8 and TRBJ2-7; 7 bases line up with TRBD2. In DNA, the CDR3 is TGTGCCAGCATGGGGGGGTACGAGCAGTACGTC. Translated, it gives CASMGGYEQYV.